This TCR beta chain was identified during a study of blood T cell repertoires in COVID-19. In the study overall: Nucleic acid was either cDNA or gDNA, and it came from T cells, B-cell-depleted T cells, or PBMCs.

Original analysis: It was from reference gene primer amplification that nucleated cell counts were estimated. Repertoires were generated with immunoSEQ multiplex PCR, while TCRdb's copy carries only in-frame clones and drops some. V, J and clone size were drawn from that table, and D and trimming were deduced from the DNA. In the table there are under 300,000 clones, 86% of which are singletons. Between the trimmed V and J ends, which lost 7 bases and 0 bases, there was a span of 9 bases. CDR3 length: 13 residues. Per germline, CDR1 LNHDA and CDR2 SQIVND (reference sequence). This receptor was identified in a man aged 80 or over with acute or convalescent COVID-19. V gene TRBV19 combines with J gene TRBJ1-2; the D gene is possibly TRBD1 (6 bases). Sequences were obtained from peripheral blood. CDR3 region: CASNRESNYGYTF. For the CDR3, the DNA is TGTGCCAGTAACAGGGAGTCTAACTATGGCTACACCTTC.